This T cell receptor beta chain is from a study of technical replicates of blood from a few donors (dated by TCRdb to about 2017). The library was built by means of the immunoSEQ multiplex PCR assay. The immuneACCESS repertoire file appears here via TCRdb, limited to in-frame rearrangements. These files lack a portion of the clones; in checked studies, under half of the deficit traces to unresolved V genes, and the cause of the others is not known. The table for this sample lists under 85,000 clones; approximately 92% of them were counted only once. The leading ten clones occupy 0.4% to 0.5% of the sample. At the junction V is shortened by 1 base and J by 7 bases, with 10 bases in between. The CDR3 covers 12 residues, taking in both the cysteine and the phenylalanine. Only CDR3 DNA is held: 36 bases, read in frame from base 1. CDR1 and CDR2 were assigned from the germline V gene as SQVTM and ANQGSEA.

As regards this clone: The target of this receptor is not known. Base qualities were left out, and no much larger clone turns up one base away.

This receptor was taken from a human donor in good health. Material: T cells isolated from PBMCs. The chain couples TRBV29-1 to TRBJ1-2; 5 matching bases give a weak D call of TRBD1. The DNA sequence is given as TGCAGCGTTGAAGGGCAGGGATCTGGCTACACCTTC. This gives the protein CSVEGQGSGYTF.